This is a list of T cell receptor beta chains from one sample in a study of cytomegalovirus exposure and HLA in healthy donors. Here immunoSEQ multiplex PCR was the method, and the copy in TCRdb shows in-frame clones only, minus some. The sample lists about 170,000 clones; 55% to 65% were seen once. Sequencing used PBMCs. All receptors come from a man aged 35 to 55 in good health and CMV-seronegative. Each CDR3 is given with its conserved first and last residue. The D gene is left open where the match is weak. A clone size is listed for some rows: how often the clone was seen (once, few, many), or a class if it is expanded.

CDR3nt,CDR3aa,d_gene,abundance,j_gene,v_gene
TGTGCCAGCAGCCGGGACTCCCCTATTTACGAGCAGTACTTC,CASSRDSPIYEQYF,-,-,TRBJ2-7,TRBV25-1
TGTGCCAGCAGCTTGGGGGGCTTACAGGGGCAACTGTTTTTT,CASSLGGLQGQLFF,TRBD1,few,TRBJ1-4,TRBV5-6
TGTGCCAGCAGCGTCTCCCGGGACAGGGGGGTAACCGGGGAGCTGTTTTTT,CASSVSRDRGVTGELFF,TRBD1,-,TRBJ2-2,TRBV9
TGTGCCAGCAGCCAAGATTCACTAGCGGGAGGGGAAAATGAGCAGTTCTTC,CASSQDSLAGGENEQFF,TRBD2,-,TRBJ2-1,TRBV4-2
TGTGCCAGCAGGGAGGGGGGGAGCACAGATACGCAGTATTTT,CASREGGSTDTQYF,-,few,TRBJ2-3,TRBV5-6
TGTGCCAGTAGTATAATACGGGGGGGGAACACCGGGGAGCTGTTTTTT,CASSIIRGGNTGELFF,TRBD2,-,TRBJ2-2,TRBV19
TGTGCCAGCAGCTCCGACCATACGACAGGGATTCTCACCGGGGAGCTGTTTTTT,CASSSDHTTGILTGELFF,TRBD1,-,TRBJ2-2,TRBV7-2
TGTGCCAGCCGGTCAGGGGGAGCCAAAAACATTCAGTACTTC,CASRSGGAKNIQYF,TRBD1,-,TRBJ2-4,TRBV27
TGTGCCAGCAGCTTGACAGGGGGTATTAGCGTGGAGACCCAGTACTTC,CASSLTGGISVETQYF,TRBD1,-,TRBJ2-5,TRBV5-4
TGTGCCAGCAGTTACTCTACTAGCGCCTACAATGAGCAGTTCTTC,CASSYSTSAYNEQFF,TRBD2,-,TRBJ2-1,TRBV6-5
TGTGCCATCAGTGAGTTCAATAGGGGACTAGCAAACGCTGAGCAGTTCTTC,CAISEFNRGLANAEQFF,TRBD2,-,TRBJ2-1,TRBV10-3
TGCGCCAGCAGCTCGGGACGTACGGGGGGGGACAATGAGCAGTTCTTC,CASSSGRTGGDNEQFF,TRBD2,-,TRBJ2-1,TRBV5-1
TGTGCCTGGATGTCTCTGACAGCCGAGGGCTACACCTTC,CAWMSLTAEGYTF,-,few,TRBJ1-2,TRBV30
TGTGCCAGTAGTGGGTCCGCGGGCAGGGAGGACGGCTACACCTTC,CASSGSAGREDGYTF,-,-,TRBJ1-2,TRBV19
TGTGCCAGCAGTGATGGGTCTAGCGGGGGCCAACAAGAGACCCAGTACTTC,CASSDGSSGGQQETQYF,TRBD2,-,TRBJ2-5,TRBV9
TGTGCCAGCAGGACCGGGACAGGGGATTCCTACGAGCAGTACTTC,CASRTGTGDSYEQYF,TRBD1,-,TRBJ2-7,TRBV6-1
TGTGCCAGTAGGGGGACAGGCTTAAGTGAAAAACTGTTTTTT,CASRGTGLSEKLFF,TRBD1,-,TRBJ1-4,TRBV19
TGTGCCAGCAGCCCCCTCTCTAGCGGGAGGGACAATGAGCAGTTCTTC,CASSPLSSGRDNEQFF,TRBD2,-,TRBJ2-1,TRBV9
TGTGCCAGCAGCGGAGAGACTAGCGGGAGTACGAATGAGCAGTTCTTC,CASSGETSGSTNEQFF,TRBD2,once,TRBJ2-1,TRBV7-9
TGTGCCAGCAGTTCCCTGGAGAGCGCCTACGAGCAGTACTTC,CASSSLESAYEQYF,-,-,TRBJ2-7,TRBV6-5
TGTGCCAGCACCCGAACGGGTTATTCCTACGAGCAGTACTTC,CASTRTGYSYEQYF,-,-,TRBJ2-7,TRBV6-1
TGTGCCAGCAGCCGACCGGGAGGGGCCACCCATGAGCAGTTCTTC,CASSRPGGATHEQFF,TRBD2,-,TRBJ2-1,TRBV11-2
TGTGCCAGCAGCGAGGGGGGGGTGAATAAAGTCTACACCTTC,CASSEGGVNKVYTF,-,-,TRBJ1-2,TRBV7-2
TGTGCCTGGAGTTACAGGGGTGGAGAGCAGTACTTC,CAWSYRGGEQYF,TRBD1,few,TRBJ2-7,TRBV30
TGTGCCAGCAGCTTCGAGCGGGGGGGCCGGAATGAGCAGTTCTTC,CASSFERGGRNEQFF,TRBD2,-,TRBJ2-1,TRBV7-2
TGCAGCGTGGGGGAGGGAATCTTCGGTGGCTACACCTTC,CSVGEGIFGGYTF,-,-,TRBJ1-2,TRBV29-1
TGTGCCAGTTCCCCAGGGGCCAACTACGAGCAGTACTTC,CASSPGANYEQYF,-,-,TRBJ2-7,TRBV2
TGTGCCAGTAGTCGGCTAGCGGCAGATACGCAGTATTTT,CASSRLAADTQYF,TRBD2,few,TRBJ2-3,TRBV19
TGTTCCAGCAGCTTAGTAGCTGGGTTTAACTATGGCTACACCTTC,CSSSLVAGFNYGYTF,-,-,TRBJ1-2,TRBV7-9
TGCGCCAGCAGCCAAGGGGCTGGCTCGCGGGTGCAGTACTTC,CASSQGAGSRVQYF,-,once,TRBJ2-7,TRBV4-1
TGTGCCAGCAGCCTGACTAGCGGGAGTAAAAACATTCAGTACTTC,CASSLTSGSKNIQYF,TRBD2,-,TRBJ2-4,TRBV7-8
TGTGCCAGCAGCTTAACCGGGGGTTCCAATCAGCCCCAGCATTTT,CASSLTGGSNQPQHF,-,once,TRBJ1-5,TRBV11-2
TGTGCCAGCAGCCCTCCGACAGGGAAGAACACTGAAGCTTTCTTT,CASSPPTGKNTEAFF,TRBD1,few,TRBJ1-1,TRBV9
TGTGCCAGCTCACCGGGACAGGGGGCTGGAAACACCATATATTTT,CASSPGQGAGNTIYF,TRBD1,-,TRBJ1-3,TRBV18
TGTGCCAGCAGTTTGACTACCGGGGAGCTGTTTTTT,CASSLTTGELFF,-,-,TRBJ2-2,TRBV5-4
TGTGCCAGCAGCATGACAGGGGGAAGTGAGACCCAGTACTTC,CASSMTGGSETQYF,TRBD1,few,TRBJ2-5,TRBV7-3
TGTGCCAGTAGTGTACAGGGAGATGGCTACACCTTC,CASSVQGDGYTF,-,-,TRBJ1-2,TRBV19
TGTGCCAGCAGTGAAGCGCTGGCAGCCCGTGGGGGCTACGCCTTC,CASSEALAARGGYAF,-,once,TRBJ1-2,TRBV2
TGTGCCAGCAGTCCACAGGGTGAGCCAACTGAAGCTTTCTTT,CASSPQGEPTEAFF,-,-,TRBJ1-1,TRBV6-5
TGCGCCAACCTCGAAAGGGACAGGGGAAGTGAAACCCAGTACTTC,CANLERDRGSETQYF,TRBD1,-,TRBJ2-5,TRBV4-1
TGTGCCAGCAGCTTAGTCGGGGGGGGAGATACGCAGTATTTT,CASSLVGGGDTQYF,TRBD2,few,TRBJ2-3,TRBV7-2
TGTGCCACCAGCAGGGCCCAGGGCACCGGGGAGCTGTTTTTT,CATSRAQGTGELFF,-,-,TRBJ2-2,TRBV15
TGTGCCAGCAGTTTTTCACAGGGCGGTGAAGCTTTCTTT,CASSFSQGGEAFF,-,-,TRBJ1-1,TRBV28
TGTGCCAGTAGTATCCGGTCCTCTGGGGCCAACGTCCTGACTTTC,CASSIRSSGANVLTF,-,few,TRBJ2-6,TRBV19
TGTGCCAGCAGCTCACTAGCGGGAGGGCAGACAGATACGCAGTATTTT,CASSSLAGGQTDTQYF,TRBD2,-,TRBJ2-3,TRBV7-8
TGTGCCAGCAGCATCGCCGGGACAGGGTCCTACGAGCAGTACTTC,CASSIAGTGSYEQYF,TRBD1,-,TRBJ2-7,TRBV7-2
TGCGCCAGCAACACAGGGGGCACAGATACGCAGTATTTT,CASNTGGTDTQYF,TRBD1,-,TRBJ2-3,TRBV5-1
TGTGCCAGCAGCACCCGGACGGGGGGAAGTACCATATATTTT,CASSTRTGGSTIYF,-,-,TRBJ1-3,TRBV7-9
TGTGCCAGCAGCGACCGTAGCGGGGGGATTTCCTACGAGCAGTACTTC,CASSDRSGGISYEQYF,TRBD2,-,TRBJ2-7,TRBV7-8
TGTGCCAGCAGTGATGCGGGAGGGGTAGATACGCAGTATTTT,CASSDAGGVDTQYF,TRBD2,-,TRBJ2-3,TRBV6-1
TGTGCCAGCAGTGCGCCGGGACAGTTCTACGAGCAGTACTTC,CASSAPGQFYEQYF,TRBD1,few,TRBJ2-7,TRBV25-1
TGTGCCAGCAGCTCCAAGGGACAGGGATTGCAGCCCCAGCATTTT,CASSSKGQGLQPQHF,TRBD1,-,TRBJ1-5,TRBV6-5
TGTGCCAGCATCCCTAGCGGCGCCGTCGGGGAGCAGTACTTC,CASIPSGAVGEQYF,TRBD2,-,TRBJ2-7,TRBV28
TGCGCCAGCAGCCAAGTGGTAACGGACTACCGGTTTTTT,CASSQVVTDYRFF,-,few,TRBJ1-4,TRBV4-1
TGTGCCATCAGTGCTAGCGGGACTAAAGATACGCAGTATTTT,CAISASGTKDTQYF,TRBD2,-,TRBJ2-3,TRBV10-3
TGTGCCAGCAGCGTAGAGGAGTCTAGCGGGCGCTACAATGAGCAGTTCTTC,CASSVEESSGRYNEQFF,TRBD2,-,TRBJ2-1,TRBV9
TGTGCCAGCAGCTGGGACTATGGCGACGAGCAGTACTTC,CASSWDYGDEQYF,TRBD2,-,TRBJ2-7,TRBV5-4
TGTGCCAGCTCACAGGGGATCGACTATGGCTACACCTTC,CASSQGIDYGYTF,-,few,TRBJ1-2,TRBV18